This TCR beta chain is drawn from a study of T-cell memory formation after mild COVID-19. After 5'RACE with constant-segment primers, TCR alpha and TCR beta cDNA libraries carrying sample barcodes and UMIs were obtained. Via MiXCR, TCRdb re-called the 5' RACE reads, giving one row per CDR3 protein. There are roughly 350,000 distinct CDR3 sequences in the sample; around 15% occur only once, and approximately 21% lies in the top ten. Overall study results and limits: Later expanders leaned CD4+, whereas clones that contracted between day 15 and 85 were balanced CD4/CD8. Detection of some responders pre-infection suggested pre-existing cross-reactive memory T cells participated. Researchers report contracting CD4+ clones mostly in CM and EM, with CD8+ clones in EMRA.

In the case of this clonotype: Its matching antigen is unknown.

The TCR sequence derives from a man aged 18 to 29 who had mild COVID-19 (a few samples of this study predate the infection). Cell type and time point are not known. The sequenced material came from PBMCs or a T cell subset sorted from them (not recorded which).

The CDR3 region is CASSLYPTYEQYF. For the CDR3, the DNA is TGTGCCAGCAGTTTGTACCCCACCTACGAGCAGTACTTC. This chain joins TRBV6-6 and TRBJ2-7; D is unclear. Germline V gene sequence: CDR1 MNHNY, CDR2 SVGAGI (reference sequence). With 4 bases removed from V and 2 bases from J, the gap between germline ends came to 9 bases. The CDR3 has 13 amino acids.